This T cell receptor beta chain was obtained from a study of early T cells in non-severe SARS-CoV-2 infection. About the research overall: RNA in bulk from unsorted whole blood was sequenced, and chains were unpaired.

Separate cDNA molecules each had unique molecular identifiers attached to them. TCRdb ran MiXCR on the 5' RACE reads and lists one entry per CDR3 protein. The data contain thousands of distinct CDR3 sequences, about 5% of them seen just once; the ten biggest clones take up around a tenth. This CDR3 region has 16 residues. Germline-derived CDR1 and CDR2 are KGHDR and SFDVKD. The junction had 5 bases not matched to a gene; V was cut back by 3 bases and J by 5 bases. Study outcomes and limitations: Anti-spike CD8 responses were favored in VDJdb matching, and private and CD4 specificities were missed.

This clonotype is medium-sized. Its matching antigen is unknown. The sample consisted of whole blood. This TCR derives from an adult who was a healthcare worker with PCR-confirmed SARS-CoV-2 infection or an uninfected control (not recorded which). This chain uses TRBV24-1 with TRBJ2-2; 10 bases match TRBD1. In DNA, the CDR3 is TGTGCCACCAGTGATACGGGACAGGGGAGGACCGGGGAGCTGTTTTTT. It specifies CATSDTGQGRTGELFF.